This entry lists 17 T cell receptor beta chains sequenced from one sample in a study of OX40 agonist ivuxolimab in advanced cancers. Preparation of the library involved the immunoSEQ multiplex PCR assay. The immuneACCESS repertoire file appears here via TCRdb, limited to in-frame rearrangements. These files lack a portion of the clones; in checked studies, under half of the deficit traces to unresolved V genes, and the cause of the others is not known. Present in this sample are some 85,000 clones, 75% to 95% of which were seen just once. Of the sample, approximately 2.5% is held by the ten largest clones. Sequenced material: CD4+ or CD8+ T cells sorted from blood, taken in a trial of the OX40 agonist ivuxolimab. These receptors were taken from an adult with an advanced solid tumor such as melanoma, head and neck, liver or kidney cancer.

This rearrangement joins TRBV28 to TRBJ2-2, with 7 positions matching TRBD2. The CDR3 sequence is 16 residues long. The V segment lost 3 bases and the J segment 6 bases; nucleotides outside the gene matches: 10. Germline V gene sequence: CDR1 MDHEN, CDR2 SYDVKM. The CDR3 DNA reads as TGTGCCAGCAGTTTTGTCGGCCTAGCGGCGTCCGGGGAGCTGTTTTTT. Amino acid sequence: CASSFVGLAASGELFF.

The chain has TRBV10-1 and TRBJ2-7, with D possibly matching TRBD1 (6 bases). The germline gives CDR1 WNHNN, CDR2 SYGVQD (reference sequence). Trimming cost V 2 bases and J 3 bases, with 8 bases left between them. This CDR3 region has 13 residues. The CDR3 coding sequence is TGCGCCAGCAGTGAGACAGGGAACTACGAGCAGTACTTC. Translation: CASSETGNYEQYF.

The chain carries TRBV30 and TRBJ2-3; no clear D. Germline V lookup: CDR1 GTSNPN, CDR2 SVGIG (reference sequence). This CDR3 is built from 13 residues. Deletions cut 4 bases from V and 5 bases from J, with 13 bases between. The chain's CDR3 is CAWNPYPQDTQYF. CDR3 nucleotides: TGTGCCTGGAACCCCTACCCCCAAGATACGCAGTATTTT.

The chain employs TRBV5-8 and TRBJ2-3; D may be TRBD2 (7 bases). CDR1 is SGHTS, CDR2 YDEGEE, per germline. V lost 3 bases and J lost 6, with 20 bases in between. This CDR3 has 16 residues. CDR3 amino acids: CASSWGRGTPSDTQYF. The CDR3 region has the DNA TGTGCCAGCAGCTGGGGGCGGGGGACCCCCTCGGATACGCAGTATTTT.

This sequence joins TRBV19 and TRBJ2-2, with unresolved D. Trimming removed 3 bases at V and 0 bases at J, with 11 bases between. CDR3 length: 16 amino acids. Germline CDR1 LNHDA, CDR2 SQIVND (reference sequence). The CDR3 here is CASSISAQTNTGELFF. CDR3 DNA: TGTGCCAGTAGTATTTCGGCACAGACGAACACCGGGGAGCTGTTTTTT.

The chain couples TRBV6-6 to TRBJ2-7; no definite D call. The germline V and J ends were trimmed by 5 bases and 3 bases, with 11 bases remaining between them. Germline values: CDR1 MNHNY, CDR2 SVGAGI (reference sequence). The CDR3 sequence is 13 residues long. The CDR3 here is CASSTPTNYEQYF. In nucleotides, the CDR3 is TGTGCCAGCAGTACCCCAACCAACTACGAGCAGTACTTC.

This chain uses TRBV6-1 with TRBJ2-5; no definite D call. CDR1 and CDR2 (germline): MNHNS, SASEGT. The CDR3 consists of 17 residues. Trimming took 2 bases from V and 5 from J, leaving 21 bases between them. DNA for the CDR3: TGTGCCAGCAGTGAAAGGGTGAGGACCCTGGAAATGGAGACCCAGTACTTC. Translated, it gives CASSERVRTLEMETQYF.

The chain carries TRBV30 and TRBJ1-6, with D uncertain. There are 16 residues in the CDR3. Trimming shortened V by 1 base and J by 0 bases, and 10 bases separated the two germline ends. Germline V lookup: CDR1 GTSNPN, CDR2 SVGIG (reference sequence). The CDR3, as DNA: TGTGCCTGGAGTGGAGGCAAGTACTCCTATAATTCACCCCTCCACTTT. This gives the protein CAWSGGKYSYNSPLHF. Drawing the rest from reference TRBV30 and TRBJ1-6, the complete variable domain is SQTIHQWPATLVQPVGSPLSLECTVEGTSNPNLYWYRQAAGRGLQLLFYSVGIGQISSEVPQNLSASRPQDRQFILSSKKLLLSDSGFYLCAWSGGKYSYNSPLHFGNGTRLTVT.

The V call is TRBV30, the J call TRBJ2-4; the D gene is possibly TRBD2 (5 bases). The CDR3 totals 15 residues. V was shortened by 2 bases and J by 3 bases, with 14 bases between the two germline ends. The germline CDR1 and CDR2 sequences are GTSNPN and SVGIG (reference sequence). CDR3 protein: CAWSFTGTSKNIQYF. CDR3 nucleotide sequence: TGTGCCTGGAGTTTCACTGGAACTAGCAAAAACATTCAGTACTTC.

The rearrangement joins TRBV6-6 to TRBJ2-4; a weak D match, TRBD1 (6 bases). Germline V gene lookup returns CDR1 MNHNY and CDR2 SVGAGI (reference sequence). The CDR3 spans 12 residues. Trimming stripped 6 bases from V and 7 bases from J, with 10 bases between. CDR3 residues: CASRDQGNIQYF. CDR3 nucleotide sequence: TGTGCCAGCAGGGATCAGGGGAACATTCAGTACTTC.

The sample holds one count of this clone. Written as DNA, the CDR3 is TGTGCCATCAGTGAGCCCCCAAACTACAATGAGCAGTTCTTC. It is translated as CAISEPPNYNEQFF. This chain connects TRBV10-3 to TRBJ2-1; D is ambiguous. V lost 2 bases and J 3 bases, leaving 8 bases between the germline ends. The CDR3 has 14 residues. Germline V gene sequence: CDR1 ENHRY, CDR2 SYGVKD.

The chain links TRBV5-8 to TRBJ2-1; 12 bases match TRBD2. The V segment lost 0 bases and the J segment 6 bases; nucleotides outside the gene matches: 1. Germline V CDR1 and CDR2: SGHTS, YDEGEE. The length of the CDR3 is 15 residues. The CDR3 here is CASSLGLAGANEQFF. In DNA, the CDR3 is TGTGCCAGCAGCTTGGGACTAGCGGGAGCCAATGAGCAGTTCTTC.

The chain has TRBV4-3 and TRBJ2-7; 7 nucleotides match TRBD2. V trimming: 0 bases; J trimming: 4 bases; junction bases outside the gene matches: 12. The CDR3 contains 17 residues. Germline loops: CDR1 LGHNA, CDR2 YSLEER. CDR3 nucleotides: TGCGCCAGCAGCCAAGAGAGGGGTCTAGCGGACCCTTACGAGCAGTACTTC. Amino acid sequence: CASSQERGLADPYEQYF.

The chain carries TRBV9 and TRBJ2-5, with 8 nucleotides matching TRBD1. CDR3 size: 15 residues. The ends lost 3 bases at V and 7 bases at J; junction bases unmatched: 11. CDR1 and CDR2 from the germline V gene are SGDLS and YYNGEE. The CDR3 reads CASSADRALHTTQYF. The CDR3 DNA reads TGTGCCAGCAGCGCGGACAGGGCCCTCCATACGACCCAGTACTTC.

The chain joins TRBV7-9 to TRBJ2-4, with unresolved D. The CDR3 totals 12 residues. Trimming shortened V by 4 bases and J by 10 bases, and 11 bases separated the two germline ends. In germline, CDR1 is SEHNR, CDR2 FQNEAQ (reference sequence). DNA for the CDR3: TGTGCCAGCAGCTCTACTGGGCTGATTCAGTACTTC. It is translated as CASSSTGLIQYF.

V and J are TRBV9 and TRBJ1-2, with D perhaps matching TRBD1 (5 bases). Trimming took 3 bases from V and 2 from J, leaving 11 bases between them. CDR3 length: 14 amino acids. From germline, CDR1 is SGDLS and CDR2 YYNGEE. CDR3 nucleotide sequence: TGTGCCAGCAGCGGGACAACTACCAACTATGGCTACACCTTC. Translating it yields CASSGTTTNYGYTF. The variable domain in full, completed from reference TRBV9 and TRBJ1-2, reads DSGVTQTPKHLITATGQRVTLRCSPRSGDLSVYWYQQSLDQGLQFLIQYYNGEERAKGNILERFSAQQFPDLHSELNLSSLELGDSALYFCASSGTTTNYGYTFGSGTRLTVV.

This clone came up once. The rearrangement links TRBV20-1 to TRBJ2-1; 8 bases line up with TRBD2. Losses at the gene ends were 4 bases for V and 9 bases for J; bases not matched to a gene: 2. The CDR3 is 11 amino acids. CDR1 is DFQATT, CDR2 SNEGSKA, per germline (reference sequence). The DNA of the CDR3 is TGCAGTGCTATCGCGGGAGGTGAGCAGTTCTTC. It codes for CSAIAGGEQFF.